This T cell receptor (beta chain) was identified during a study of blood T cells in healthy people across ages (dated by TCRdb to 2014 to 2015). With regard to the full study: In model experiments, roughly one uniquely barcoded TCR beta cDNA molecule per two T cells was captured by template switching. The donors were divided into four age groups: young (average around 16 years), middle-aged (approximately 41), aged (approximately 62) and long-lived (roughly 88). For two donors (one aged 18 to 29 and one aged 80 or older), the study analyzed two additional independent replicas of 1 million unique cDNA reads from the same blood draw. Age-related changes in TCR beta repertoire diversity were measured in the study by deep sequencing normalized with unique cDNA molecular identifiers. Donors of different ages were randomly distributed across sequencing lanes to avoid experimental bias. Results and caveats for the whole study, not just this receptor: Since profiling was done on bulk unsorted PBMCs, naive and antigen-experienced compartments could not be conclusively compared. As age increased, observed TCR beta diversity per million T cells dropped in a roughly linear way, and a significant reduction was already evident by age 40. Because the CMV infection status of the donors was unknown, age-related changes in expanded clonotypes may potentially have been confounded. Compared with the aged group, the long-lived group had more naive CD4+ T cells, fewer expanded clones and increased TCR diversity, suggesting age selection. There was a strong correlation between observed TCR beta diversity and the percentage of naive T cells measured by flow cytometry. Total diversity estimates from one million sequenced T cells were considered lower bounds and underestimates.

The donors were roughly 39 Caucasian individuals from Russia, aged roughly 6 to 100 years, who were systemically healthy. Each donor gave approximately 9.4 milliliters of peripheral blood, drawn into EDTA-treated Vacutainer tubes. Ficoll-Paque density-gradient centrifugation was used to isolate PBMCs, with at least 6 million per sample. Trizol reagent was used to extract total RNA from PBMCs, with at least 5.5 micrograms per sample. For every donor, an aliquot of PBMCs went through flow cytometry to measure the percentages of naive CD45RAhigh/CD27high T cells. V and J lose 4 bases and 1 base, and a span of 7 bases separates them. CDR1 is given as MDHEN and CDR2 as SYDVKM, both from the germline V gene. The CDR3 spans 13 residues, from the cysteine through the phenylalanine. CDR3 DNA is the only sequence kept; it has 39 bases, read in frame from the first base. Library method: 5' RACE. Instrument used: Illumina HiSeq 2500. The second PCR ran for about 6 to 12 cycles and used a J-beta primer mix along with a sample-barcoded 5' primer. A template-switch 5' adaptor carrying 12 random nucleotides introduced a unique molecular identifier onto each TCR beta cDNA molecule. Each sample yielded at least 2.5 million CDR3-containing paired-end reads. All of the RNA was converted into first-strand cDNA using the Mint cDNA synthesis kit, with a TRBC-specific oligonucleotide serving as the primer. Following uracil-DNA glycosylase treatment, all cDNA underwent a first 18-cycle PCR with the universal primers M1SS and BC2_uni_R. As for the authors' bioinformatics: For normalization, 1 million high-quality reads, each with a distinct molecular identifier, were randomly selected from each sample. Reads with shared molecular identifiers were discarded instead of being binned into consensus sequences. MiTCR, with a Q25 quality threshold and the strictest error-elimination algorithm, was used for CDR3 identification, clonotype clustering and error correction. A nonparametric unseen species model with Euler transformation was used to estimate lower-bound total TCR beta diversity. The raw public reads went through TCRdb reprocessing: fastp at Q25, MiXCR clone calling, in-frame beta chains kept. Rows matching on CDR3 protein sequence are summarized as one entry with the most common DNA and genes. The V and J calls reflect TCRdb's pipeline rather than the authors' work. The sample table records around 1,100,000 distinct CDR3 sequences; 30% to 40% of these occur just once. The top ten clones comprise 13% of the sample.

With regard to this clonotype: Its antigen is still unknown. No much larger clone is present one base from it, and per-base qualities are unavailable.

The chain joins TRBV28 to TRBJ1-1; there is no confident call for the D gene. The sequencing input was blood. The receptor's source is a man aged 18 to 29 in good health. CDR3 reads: CASSSVQNTEAFF. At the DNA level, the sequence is TGTGCCAGCAGTTCCGTACAGAACACTGAAGCTTTCTTT. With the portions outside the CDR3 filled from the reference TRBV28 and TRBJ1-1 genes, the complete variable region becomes DVKVTQSSRYLVKRTGEKVFLECVQDMDHENMFWYRQDPGLGLRLIYFSYDVKMKEKGDIPEGYSVSREKKERFSLILESASTNQTSMYLCASSSVQNTEAFFGQGTRLTVV.